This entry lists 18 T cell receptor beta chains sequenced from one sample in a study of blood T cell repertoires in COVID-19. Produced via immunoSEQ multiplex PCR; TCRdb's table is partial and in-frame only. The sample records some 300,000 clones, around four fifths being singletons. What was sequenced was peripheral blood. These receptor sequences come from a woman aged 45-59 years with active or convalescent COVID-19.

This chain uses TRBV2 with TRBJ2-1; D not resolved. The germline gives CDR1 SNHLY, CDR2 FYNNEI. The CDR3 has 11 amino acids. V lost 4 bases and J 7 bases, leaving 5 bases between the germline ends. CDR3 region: CASSGANEQFF. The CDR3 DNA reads TGTGCCAGCAGTGGCGCGAATGAGCAGTTCTTC.

The CDR3 is CASSQAVSTDTQYF. For the CDR3, the DNA is TGTGCCAGCAGCCAAGCGGTGAGCACAGATACGCAGTATTTT. This chain uses TRBV4-2 with TRBJ2-3; D is undetermined. Germline CDR1 is LGHNA and CDR2 is YNFKEQ. This CDR3 region has 14 residues. The V gene lost 1 base and the J gene lost 0 bases, with 5 bases spanning the gap.

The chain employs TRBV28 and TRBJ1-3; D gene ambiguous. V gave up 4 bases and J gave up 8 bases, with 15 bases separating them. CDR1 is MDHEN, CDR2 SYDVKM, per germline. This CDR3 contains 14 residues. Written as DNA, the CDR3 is TGTGCCAGCAGTTCGGAGGGTCCCGGGGACACCATATATTTT. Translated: CASSSEGPGDTIYF.

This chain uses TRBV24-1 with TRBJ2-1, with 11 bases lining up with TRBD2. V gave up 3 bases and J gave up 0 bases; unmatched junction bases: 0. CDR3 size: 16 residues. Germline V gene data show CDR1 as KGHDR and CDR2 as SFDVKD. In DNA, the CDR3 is TGTGCCACCAGTGATACTAGCGGGAGCTCCTACAATGAGCAGTTCTTC. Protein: CATSDTSGSSYNEQFF.

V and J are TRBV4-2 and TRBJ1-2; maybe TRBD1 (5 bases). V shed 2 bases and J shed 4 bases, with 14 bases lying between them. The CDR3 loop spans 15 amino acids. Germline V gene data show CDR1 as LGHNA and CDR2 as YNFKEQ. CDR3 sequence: CASSQSGPVGYGYTF. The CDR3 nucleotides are TGTGCCAGCAGCCAATCAGGGCCGGTTGGCTATGGCTACACCTTC.

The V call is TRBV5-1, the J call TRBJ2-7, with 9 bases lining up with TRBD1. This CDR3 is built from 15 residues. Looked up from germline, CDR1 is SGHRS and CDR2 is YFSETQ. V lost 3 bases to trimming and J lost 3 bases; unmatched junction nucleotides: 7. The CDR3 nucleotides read TGCGCCAGCAGCTCAAGGACAGGGGTAAGCTACGAGCAGTACTTC. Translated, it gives CASSSRTGVSYEQYF.

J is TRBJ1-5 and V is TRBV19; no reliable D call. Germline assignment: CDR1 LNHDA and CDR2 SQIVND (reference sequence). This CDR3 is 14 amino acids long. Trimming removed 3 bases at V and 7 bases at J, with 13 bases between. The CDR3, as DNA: TGTGCCAGTAGTATGACGGGTTTTAGACAGCCCCAGCATTTT. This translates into CASSMTGFRQPQHF.

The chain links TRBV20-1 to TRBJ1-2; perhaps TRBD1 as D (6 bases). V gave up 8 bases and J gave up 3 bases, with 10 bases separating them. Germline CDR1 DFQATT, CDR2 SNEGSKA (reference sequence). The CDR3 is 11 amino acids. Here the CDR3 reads CSRGGDYGYTF. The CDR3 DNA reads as TGCAGTAGGGGGGGAGACTATGGCTACACCTTC.

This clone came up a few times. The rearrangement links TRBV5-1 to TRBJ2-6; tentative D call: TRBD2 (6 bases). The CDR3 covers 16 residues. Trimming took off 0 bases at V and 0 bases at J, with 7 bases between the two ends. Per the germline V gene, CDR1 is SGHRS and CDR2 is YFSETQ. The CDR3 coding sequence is TGCGCCAGCAGCTTGGGCGGGGACTCTGGGGCCAACGTCCTGACTTTC. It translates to CASSLGGDSGANVLTF.

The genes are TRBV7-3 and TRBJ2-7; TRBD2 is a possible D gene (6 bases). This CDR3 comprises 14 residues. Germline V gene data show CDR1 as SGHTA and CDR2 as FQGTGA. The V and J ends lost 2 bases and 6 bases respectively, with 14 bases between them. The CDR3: CASSLEAGWVEQYF. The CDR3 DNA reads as TGTGCCAGCAGCTTAGAGGCGGGATGGGTCGAGCAGTACTTC.

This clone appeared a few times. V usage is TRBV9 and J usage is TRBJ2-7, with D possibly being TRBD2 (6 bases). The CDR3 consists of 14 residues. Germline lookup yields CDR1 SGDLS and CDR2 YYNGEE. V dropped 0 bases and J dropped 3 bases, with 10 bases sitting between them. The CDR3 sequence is CASSVGAGSYEQYF. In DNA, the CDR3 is TGTGCCAGCAGCGTAGGAGCGGGTAGCTACGAGCAGTACTTC.

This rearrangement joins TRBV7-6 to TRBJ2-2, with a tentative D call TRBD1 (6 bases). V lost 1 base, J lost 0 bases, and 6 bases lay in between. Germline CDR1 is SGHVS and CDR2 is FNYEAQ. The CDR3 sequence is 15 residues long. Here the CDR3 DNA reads TGTGCCAGCAGCTTAGGGACAGCGAACACCGGGGAGCTGTTTTTT. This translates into CASSLGTANTGELFF. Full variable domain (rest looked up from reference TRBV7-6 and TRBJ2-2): GAGVSQSPRYKVTKRGQDVALRCDPISGHVSLYWYRQALGQGPEFLTYFNYEAQQDKSGLPNDRFSAERPEGSISTLTIQRTEQRDSAMYRCASSLGTANTGELFFGEGSRLTVL.

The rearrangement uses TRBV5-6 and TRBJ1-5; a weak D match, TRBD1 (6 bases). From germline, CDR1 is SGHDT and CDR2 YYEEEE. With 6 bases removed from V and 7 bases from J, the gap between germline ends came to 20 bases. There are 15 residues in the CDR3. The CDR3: CASTLGAGVGQPQHF. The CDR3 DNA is TGTGCCAGCACTTTGGGGGCAGGGGTCGGACAGCCCCAGCATTTT.

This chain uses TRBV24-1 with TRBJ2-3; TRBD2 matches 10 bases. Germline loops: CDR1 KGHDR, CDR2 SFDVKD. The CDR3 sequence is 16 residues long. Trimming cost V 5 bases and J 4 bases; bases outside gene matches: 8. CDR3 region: CATSGSLAGDADTQYF. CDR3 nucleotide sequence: TGTGCCACCAGTGGTTCCCTAGCGGGAGATGCAGATACGCAGTATTTT.

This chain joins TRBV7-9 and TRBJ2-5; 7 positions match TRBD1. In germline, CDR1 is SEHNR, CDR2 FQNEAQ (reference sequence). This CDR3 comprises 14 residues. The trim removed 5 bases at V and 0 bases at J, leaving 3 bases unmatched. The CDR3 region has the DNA TGTGCCAGCAGCCGGGGACAGTACCAAGAGACCCAGTACTTC. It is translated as CASSRGQYQETQYF.

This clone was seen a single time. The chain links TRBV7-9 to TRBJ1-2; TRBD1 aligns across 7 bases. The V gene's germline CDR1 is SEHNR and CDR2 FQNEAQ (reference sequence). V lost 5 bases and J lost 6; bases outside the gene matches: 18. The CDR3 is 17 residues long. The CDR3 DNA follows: TGTGCCAGCAGCCCACCGACAGGGTCCGTGCCAATGGATGGCTACACCTTC. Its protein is CASSPPTGSVPMDGYTF. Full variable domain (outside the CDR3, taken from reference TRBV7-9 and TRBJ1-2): DTGVSQNPRHKITKRGQNVTFRCDPISEHNRLYWYRQTLGQGPEFLTYFQNEAQLEKSRLLSDRFSAERPKGSFSTLEIQRTEQGDSAMYLCASSPPTGSVPMDGYTFGSGTRLTVV.

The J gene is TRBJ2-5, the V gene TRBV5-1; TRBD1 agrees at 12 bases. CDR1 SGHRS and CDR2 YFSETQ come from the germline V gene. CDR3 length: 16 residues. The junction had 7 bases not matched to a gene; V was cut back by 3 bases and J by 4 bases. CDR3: CASSSSGTGGSETQYF. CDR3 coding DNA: TGCGCCAGCAGCTCCTCCGGGACAGGGGGCTCAGAGACCCAGTACTTC. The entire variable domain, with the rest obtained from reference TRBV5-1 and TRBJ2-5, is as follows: KAGVTQTPRYLIKTRGQQVTLSCSPISGHRSVSWYQQTPGQGLQFLFEYFSETQRNKGNFPGRFSGRQFSNSRSEMNVSTLELGDSALYLCASSSSGTGGSETQYFGPGTRLLVL.

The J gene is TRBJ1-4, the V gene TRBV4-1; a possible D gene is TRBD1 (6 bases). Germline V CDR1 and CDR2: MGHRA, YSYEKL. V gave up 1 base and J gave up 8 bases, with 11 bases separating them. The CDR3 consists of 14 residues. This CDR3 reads CASSQGGQKEKLFF. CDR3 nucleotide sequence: TGCGCCAGCAGCCAAGGGGGGCAGAAAGAAAAACTGTTTTTT.